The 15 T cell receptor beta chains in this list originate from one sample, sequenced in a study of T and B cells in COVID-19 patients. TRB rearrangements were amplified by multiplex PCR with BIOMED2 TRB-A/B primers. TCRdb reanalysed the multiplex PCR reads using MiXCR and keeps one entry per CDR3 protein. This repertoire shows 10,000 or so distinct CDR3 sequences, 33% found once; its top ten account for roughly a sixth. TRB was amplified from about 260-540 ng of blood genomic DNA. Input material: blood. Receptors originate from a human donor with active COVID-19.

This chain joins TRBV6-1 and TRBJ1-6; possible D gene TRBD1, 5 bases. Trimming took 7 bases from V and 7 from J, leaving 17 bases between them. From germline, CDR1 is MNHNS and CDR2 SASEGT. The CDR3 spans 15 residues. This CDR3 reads CASTPPGPRNSPLHF. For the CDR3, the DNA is TGTGCCAGCACTCCCCCGGGACCGAGAAATTCACCCCTCCACTTT.

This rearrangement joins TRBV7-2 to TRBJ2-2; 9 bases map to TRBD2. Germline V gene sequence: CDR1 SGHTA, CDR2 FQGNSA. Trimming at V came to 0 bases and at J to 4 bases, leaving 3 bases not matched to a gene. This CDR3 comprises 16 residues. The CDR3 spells CASSLAASGVTGELFF. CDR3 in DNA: TGTGCCAGCAGCTTAGCAGCTAGCGGGGTCACCGGGGAGCTGTTTTTT.

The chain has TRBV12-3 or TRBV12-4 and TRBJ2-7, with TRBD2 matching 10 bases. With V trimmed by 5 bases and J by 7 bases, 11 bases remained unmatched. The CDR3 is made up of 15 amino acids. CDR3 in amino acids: CASSEAGGTYNEQYF. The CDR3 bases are TGTGCCAGCAGTGAAGCGGGGGGGACTTACAATGAGCAGTACTTC.

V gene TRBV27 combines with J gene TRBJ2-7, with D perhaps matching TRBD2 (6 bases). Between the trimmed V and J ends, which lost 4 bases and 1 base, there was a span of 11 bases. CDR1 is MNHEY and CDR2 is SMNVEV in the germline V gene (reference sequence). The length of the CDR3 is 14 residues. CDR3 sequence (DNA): TGTGCCAGCAGTTCGCGGGACGGATCCTACGAGCAGTACTTC. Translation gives CASSSRDGSYEQYF.

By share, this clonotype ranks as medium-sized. CDR3 nucleotides: TGTGCCAGCAGTCCCCGGAGTAGGAACACCGGGGAGCTGTTTTTT. Encoded protein: CASSPRSRNTGELFF. The V call is TRBV6-5, the J call TRBJ2-2; no clear D. Trimming removed 5 bases from V and 1 base from J, with 11 bases in between. Looked up from germline, CDR1 is MNHEY and CDR2 is SVGAGI. There are 15 residues in the CDR3.

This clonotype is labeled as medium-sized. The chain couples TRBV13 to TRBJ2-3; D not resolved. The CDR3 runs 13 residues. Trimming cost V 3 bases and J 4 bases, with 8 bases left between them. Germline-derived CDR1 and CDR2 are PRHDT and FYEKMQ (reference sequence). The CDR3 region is CASSFLQADTQYF. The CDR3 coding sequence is TGTGCCAGCAGCTTTCTTCAGGCAGATACGCAGTATTTT.

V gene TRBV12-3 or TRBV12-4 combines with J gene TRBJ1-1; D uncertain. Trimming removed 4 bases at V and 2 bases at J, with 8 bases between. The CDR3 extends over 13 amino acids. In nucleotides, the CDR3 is TGTGCCAGCAGTTCCAGTTTTAACACTGAAGCTTTCTTT. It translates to CASSSSFNTEAFF.

The CDR3 DNA reads as TGTGCCAGCAGTTTAGATGGGACACCGAACACTGAAGCTTTCTTT. Residues: CASSLDGTPNTEAFF. This chain joins TRBV12-3 or TRBV12-4 and TRBJ1-1, with a possible D match to TRBD1 (6 bases). V was pared by 1 base and J by 1 base, with 10 bases between. The CDR3 covers 15 residues.

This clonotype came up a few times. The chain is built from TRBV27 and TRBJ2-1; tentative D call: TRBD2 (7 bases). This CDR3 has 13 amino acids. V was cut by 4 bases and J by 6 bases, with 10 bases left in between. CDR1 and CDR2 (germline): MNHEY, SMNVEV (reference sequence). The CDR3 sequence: CASSWGGPNEQFF. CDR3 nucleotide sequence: TGTGCCAGCAGTTGGGGGGGGCCCAATGAGCAGTTCTTC.

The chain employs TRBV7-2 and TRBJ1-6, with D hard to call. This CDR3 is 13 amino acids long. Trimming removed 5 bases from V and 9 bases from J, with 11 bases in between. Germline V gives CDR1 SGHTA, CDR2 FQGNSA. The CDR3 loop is CASSRSEASPLHF. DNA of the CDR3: TGTGCCAGCAGCCGATCGGAGGCTTCACCCCTCCACTTT.

As DNA, the CDR3 is TGTGCCAGCTCACCGGGGGGCTCTGGGGCCAACGTCCTGACTTTC. Protein: CASSPGGSGANVLTF. This chain joins TRBV18 and TRBJ2-6; D is perhaps TRBD2 (6 bases). The CDR3 is 15 residues long. Germline CDR1 KGHSH, CDR2 LQKENI. The germline V and J ends were trimmed by 3 bases and 0 bases, with 6 bases remaining between them. Filled out from reference TRBV18 and TRBJ2-6, the complete variable domain reads NAGVMQNPRHLVRRRGQEARLRCSPMKGHSHVYWYRQLPEEGLKFMVYLQKENIIDESGMPKERFSAEFPKEGPSILRIQQVVRGDSAAYFCASSPGGSGANVLTFGAGSRLTVL.

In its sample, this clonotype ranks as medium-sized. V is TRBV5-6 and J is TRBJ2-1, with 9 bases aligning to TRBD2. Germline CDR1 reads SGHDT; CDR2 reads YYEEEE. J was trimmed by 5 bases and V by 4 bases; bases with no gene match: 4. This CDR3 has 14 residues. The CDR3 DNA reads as TGTGCCAGCAGCCTTAGCGGGGGACACAATGAGCAGTTCTTC. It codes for CASSLSGGHNEQFF.

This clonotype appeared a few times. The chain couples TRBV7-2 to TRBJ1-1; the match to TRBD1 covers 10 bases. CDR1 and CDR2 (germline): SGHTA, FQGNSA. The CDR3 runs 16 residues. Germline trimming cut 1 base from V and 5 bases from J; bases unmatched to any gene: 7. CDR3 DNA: TGTGCCAGCAGCTTAGGATTGGGACAGGGGATGACTGAAGCTTTCTTT. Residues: CASSLGLGQGMTEAFF.

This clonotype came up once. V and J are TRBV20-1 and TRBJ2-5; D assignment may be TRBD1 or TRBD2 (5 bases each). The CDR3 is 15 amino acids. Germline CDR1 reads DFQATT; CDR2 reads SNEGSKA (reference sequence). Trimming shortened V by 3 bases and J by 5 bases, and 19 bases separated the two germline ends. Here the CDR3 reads CSARGVRGMRETQYF. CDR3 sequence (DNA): TGCAGTGCTAGGGGGGTACGGGGTATGAGGGAGACCCAGTACTTC.

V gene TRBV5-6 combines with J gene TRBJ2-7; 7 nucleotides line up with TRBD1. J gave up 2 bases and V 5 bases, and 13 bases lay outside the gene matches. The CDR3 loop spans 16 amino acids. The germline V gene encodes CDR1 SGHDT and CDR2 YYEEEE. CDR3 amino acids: CASRRRQGQKTYEQYF. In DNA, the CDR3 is TGTGCCAGCAGGCGAAGACAGGGCCAAAAAACCTACGAGCAGTACTTC.